The T cell receptor (beta chain) described here comes from a study of cytomegalovirus exposure and HLA in healthy donors. General study results and limits: Associated with cytomegalovirus, according to the listing, were 150 to 200 TCR beta chains. The dataset shows that most TCR sequences were rare, while some public TCRs occurred in many donors.

The CDR3 is made up of 14 amino acids. V was shortened by 3 bases and J by 1 base, with 9 bases between the two germline ends. Germline values: CDR1 SGHVS, CDR2 FNYEAQ. To note about this clone: Its target is not known.

Profiled with immunoSEQ multiplex PCR; TCRdb holds only in-frame clones, not every one. The repertoire consists of some 170,000 clones, with 85% to 90% occurring once and the leading ten covering about a tenth. The chain employs TRBV7-6 and TRBJ2-5, with D possibly matching TRBD2 (6 bases). Sequences were obtained from PBMCs. This TCR was sampled from a woman in her late teens or twenties in good health and CMV-seropositive. For the CDR3, the DNA is TGTGCCAGCAGCTTTATCGGGAGCCAAGAGACCCAGTACTTC. It encodes CASSFIGSQETQYF.